What follows is one TCR beta chain and its context. The data were obtained in a study of blood T cell repertoires in COVID-19. Study overall: The United States, Italy and Spain were the sources of the acute and convalescent COVID-19 samples.

In the authors' methods: Reference gene primer amplification yielded estimated nucleated cell counts. The protocol was immunoSEQ multiplex PCR, while the TCRdb copy is restricted to in-frame clones and leaves out a portion. V and J calls and clone size come straight from that table; D and trimming were deduced from the DNA. The sample includes roughly 240,000 clones, roughly 82% of them seen just once. Per the germline V gene, CDR1 is LGHDT and CDR2 is YNNKEL (reference sequence). There are 17 residues in the CDR3. J was trimmed by 0 bases and V by 3 bases; bases with no gene match: 8. Sequencing used peripheral blood. This clonotype originated in a woman aged 70-85 years with acute or convalescent COVID-19. The genes are TRBV3-1 (or the pseudogene TRBV3-2) and TRBJ1-1, with TRBD1 matching 9 bases. CDR3 residues: CASSQSSGQGMNTEAFF. As DNA, the CDR3 is TGTGCCAGCAGCCAGTCCTCGGGACAGGGTATGAACACTGAAGCTTTCTTT.